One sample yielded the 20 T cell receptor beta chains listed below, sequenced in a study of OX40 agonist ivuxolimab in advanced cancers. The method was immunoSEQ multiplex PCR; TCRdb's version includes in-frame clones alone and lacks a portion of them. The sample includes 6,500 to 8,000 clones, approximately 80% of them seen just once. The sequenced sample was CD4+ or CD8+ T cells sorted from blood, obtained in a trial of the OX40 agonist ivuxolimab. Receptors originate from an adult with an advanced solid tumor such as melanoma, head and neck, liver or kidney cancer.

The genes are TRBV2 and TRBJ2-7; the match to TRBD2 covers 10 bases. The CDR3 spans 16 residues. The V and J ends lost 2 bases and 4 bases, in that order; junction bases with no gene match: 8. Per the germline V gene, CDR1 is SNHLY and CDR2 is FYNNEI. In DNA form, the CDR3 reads TGTGCCAGCAGTGAAAGCTTAGCGGGGGGTTTGTACGAGCAGTACTTC. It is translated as CASSESLAGGLYEQYF.

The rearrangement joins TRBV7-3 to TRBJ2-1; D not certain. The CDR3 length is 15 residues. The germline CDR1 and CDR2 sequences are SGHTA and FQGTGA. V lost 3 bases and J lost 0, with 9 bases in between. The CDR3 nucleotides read TGTGCCAGCAGCTTGGCAGAGAGCTCCTACAATGAGCAGTTCTTC. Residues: CASSLAESSYNEQFF.

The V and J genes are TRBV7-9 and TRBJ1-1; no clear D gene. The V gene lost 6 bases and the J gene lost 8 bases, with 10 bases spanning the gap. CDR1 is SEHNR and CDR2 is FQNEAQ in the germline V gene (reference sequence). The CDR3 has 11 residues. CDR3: CASSSDLEAFF. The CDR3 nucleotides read TGTGCCAGCAGTTCGGACCTAGAAGCTTTCTTT. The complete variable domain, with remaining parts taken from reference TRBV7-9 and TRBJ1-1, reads DTGVSQNPRHKITKRGQNVTFRCDPISEHNRLYWYRQTLGQGPEFLTYFQNEAQLEKSRLLSDRFSAERPKGSFSTLEIQRTEQGDSAMYLCASSSDLEAFFGQGTRLTVV.

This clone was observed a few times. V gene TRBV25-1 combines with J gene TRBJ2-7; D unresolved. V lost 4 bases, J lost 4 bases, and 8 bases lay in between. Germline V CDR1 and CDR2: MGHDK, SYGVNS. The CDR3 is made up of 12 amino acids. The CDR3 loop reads CASSVSTYEQYF. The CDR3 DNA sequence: TGTGCCAGCAGTGTGAGCACTTACGAGCAGTACTTC.

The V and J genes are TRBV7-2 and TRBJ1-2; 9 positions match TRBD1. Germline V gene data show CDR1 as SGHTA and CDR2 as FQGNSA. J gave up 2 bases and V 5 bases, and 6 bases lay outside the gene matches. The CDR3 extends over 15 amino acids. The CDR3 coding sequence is TGTGCCAGCAGCGTGTACAGGGGGCCGAACTATGGCTACACCTTC. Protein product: CASSVYRGPNYGYTF. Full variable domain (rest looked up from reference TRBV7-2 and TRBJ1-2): GAGVSQSPSNKVTEKGKDVELRCDPISGHTALYWYRQSLGQGLEFLIYFQGNSAPDKSGLPSDRFSAERTGGSVSTLTIQRTQQEDSAVYLCASSVYRGPNYGYTFGSGTRLTVV.

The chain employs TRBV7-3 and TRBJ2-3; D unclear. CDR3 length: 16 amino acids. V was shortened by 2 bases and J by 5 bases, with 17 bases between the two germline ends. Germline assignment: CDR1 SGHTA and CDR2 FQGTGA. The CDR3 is CASSLYTGSLGDTQYF. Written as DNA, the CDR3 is TGTGCCAGCAGCTTATATACTGGATCCCTGGGAGATACGCAGTATTTT.

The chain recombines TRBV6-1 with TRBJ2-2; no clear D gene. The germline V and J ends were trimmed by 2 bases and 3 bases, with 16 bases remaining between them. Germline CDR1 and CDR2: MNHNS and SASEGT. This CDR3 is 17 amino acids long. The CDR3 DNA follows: TGTGCCAGCAGTGAACCTTTCACCAGCGAGTACACCGGGGAGCTGTTTTTT. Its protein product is CASSEPFTSEYTGELFF.

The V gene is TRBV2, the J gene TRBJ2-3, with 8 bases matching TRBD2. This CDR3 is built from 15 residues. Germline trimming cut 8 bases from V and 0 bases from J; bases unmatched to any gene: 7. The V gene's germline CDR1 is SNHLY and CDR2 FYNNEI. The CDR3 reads CASAAGGASTDTQYF. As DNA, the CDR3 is TGTGCCAGCGCGGCGGGGGGCGCTAGCACAGATACGCAGTATTTT.

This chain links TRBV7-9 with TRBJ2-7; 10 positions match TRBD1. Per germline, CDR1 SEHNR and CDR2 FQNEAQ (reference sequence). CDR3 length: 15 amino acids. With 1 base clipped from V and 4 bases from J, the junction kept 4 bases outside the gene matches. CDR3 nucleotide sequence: TGTGCCAGCAGCTTAGTAAGACAGGGGGCTTACGAGCAGTACTTC. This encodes CASSLVRQGAYEQYF.

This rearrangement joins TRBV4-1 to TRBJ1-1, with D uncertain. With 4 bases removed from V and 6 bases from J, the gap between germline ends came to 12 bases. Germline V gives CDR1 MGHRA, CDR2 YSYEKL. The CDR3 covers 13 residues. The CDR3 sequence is CASSPPGTAEAFF. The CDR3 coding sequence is TGCGCCAGCAGCCCCCCGGGTACGGCTGAAGCTTTCTTT.

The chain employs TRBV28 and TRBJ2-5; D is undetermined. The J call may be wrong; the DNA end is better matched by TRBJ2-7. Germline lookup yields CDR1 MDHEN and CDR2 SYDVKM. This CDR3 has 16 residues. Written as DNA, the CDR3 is TGTGCCAGCAGTTTACCCCCCTTAGGCAGGCCCTACGAGCAGTACTTC. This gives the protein CASSLPPLGRPYEQYF.

The CDR3 sequence: CASSVRGSTGELFF. CDR3 bases: TGTGCCAGCAGCGTCAGGGGGAGCACCGGGGAGCTGTTTTTT. The rearrangement uses TRBV9 and TRBJ2-2, with 7 bases fitting TRBD1. V lost 2 bases, J lost 4 bases, and 2 bases stayed unmatched. The CDR3 runs to 14 residues. In germline, CDR1 is SGDLS, CDR2 YYNGEE.

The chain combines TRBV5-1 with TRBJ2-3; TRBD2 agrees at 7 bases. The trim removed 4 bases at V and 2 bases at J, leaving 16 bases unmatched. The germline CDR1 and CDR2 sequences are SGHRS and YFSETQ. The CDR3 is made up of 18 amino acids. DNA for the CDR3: TGCGCCAGCAGCATCCGGACCCTGCGGGGGATATCCACAGATACGCAGTATTTT. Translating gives CASSIRTLRGISTDTQYF. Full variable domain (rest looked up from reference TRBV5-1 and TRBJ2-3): KAGVTQTPRYLIKTRGQQVTLSCSPISGHRSVSWYQQTPGQGLQFLFEYFSETQRNKGNFPGRFSGRQFSNSRSEMNVSTLELGDSALYLCASSIRTLRGISTDTQYFGPGTRLTVL.

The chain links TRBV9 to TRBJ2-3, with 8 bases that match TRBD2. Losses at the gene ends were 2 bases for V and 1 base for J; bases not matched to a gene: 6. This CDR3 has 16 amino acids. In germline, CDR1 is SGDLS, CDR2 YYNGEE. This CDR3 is CASSVSRGEGTDTQYF. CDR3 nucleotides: TGTGCCAGCAGCGTCTCGCGGGGGGAGGGCACAGATACGCAGTATTTT.

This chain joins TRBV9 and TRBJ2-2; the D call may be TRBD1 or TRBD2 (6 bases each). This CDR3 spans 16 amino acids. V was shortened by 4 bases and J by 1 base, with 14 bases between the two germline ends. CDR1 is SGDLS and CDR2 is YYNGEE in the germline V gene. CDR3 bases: TGTGCCAGCAGCCAAGAGGGGGGCGGGAACACCGGGGAGCTGTTTTTT. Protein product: CASSQEGGGNTGELFF.

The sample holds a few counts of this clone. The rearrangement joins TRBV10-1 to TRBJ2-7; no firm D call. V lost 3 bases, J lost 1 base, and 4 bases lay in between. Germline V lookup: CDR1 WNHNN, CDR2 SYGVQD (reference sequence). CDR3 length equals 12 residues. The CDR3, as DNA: TGCGCCAGCAGTGATGGGTCCTACGAGCAGTACTTC. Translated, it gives CASSDGSYEQYF.

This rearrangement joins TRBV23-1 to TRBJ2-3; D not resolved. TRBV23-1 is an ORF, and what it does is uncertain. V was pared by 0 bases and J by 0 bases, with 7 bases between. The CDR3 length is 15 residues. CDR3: CASSQSRQSTDTQYF. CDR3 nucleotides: TGCGCCAGCAGTCAATCTAGGCAGAGCACAGATACGCAGTATTTT.

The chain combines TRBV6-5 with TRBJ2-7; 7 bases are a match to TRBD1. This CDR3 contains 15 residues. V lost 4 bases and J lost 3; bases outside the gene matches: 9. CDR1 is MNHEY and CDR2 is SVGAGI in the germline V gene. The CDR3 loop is CASSSNPDRNYEQYF. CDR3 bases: TGTGCCAGCAGTTCCAACCCGGACAGGAACTACGAGCAGTACTTC.

The CDR3 protein is CASIGADTQYF. DNA of the CDR3: TGTGCCAGCATAGGGGCAGATACGCAGTATTTT. The chain recombines TRBV6-5 with TRBJ2-3, with D tentatively TRBD1 (5 bases). Per germline, CDR1 MNHEY and CDR2 SVGAGI. This CDR3 spans 11 amino acids. V was cut by 7 bases and J by 4 bases, with 6 bases left in between.

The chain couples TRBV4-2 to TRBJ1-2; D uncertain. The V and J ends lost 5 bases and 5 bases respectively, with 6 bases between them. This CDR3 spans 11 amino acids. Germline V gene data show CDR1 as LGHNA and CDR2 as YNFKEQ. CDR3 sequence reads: CASSGRYGYTF. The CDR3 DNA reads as TGTGCCAGCAGCGGTAGATATGGCTACACCTTC.